Each of the 16 T cell receptor beta chains below was sequenced from the same sample in a study of CD8+CD57+ T cells in acquired aplastic anemia. The study profiled TCR beta VDJ and CDR3 using genomic DNA as template. TCRdb used MiXCR to reprocess the reads, holding one entry per CDR3 protein. Of around 250,000 distinct CDR3 sequences listed, around 60% are singletons. Sequenced: sorted CD4+, CD8+, or CD8+CD57+ T cells (not recorded which) from PBMCs. These receptors were obtained from a human donor with severe aplastic anemia or a healthy control (not recorded which).

This clonotype appeared many times. The V and J genes are TRBV6-1 and TRBJ1-2; D gene ambiguous. CDR1 is MNHNS, CDR2 SASEGT, per germline. The CDR3 consists of 13 residues. Trimming took 6 bases from V and 2 from J, leaving 10 bases between them. CDR3 sequence reads: CASRVSLNYGYTF. CDR3 bases: TGTGCCAGCAGAGTGAGTTTAAACTATGGCTACACCTTC.

V and J are TRBV7-9 and TRBJ1-6; D not certain. Trimming took off 6 bases at V and 0 bases at J, with 24 bases between the two ends. This CDR3 has 20 amino acids. Germline V gene lookup returns CDR1 SEHNR and CDR2 FQNEAQ (reference sequence). The CDR3 reads CASSSITSDKLCSYNSPLHF. The CDR3 DNA is TGTGCCAGCAGTTCCATTACATCCGACAAGCTGTGCTCCTATAATTCACCCCTCCACTTT.

This clonotype appeared a single time. CDR3 residues: CASTGIAATNEKLFF. CDR3 DNA: TGTGCCAGCACAGGGATAGCAGCAACTAATGAAAAACTGTTTTTT. This chain uses TRBV2 with TRBJ1-4, with a weak D call TRBD1 (5 bases). Trimming removed 7 bases from V and 0 bases from J, with 12 bases in between. There are 15 residues in the CDR3. Germline assignment: CDR1 SNHLY and CDR2 FYNNEI.

A single count supports this clonotype. The chain joins TRBV7-9 to TRBJ1-6; possible D gene TRBD1, 5 bases. Trimming shortened V by 3 bases and J by 7 bases, and 10 bases separated the two germline ends. The CDR3 is 14 amino acids. Germline values: CDR1 SEHNR, CDR2 FQNEAQ (reference sequence). CDR3 DNA: TGTGCCAGCAGCTTCCAGACAGTAAATTCACCCCTCCACTTT. This gives the protein CASSFQTVNSPLHF.

This clonotype turned up a few times. The chain is built from TRBV20-1 and TRBJ2-3; D perhaps matches TRBD2 (5 bases). V lost 3 bases and J 4 bases, leaving 23 bases between the germline ends. CDR1 and CDR2 (germline): DFQATT, SNEGSKA (reference sequence). The CDR3 contains 17 residues. The CDR3 DNA reads TGCAGTGCTAGCTTTTTGTGGGGAGAGACGTTCTCAGATACGCAGTATTTT. It yields the protein CSASFLWGETFSDTQYF.

This clonotype was recorded many times. This chain joins TRBV14 and TRBJ2-7, with 11 bases lining up with TRBD1. CDR1 is SGHDN, CDR2 FVKESK, per germline. Unmatched junction bases numbered 3, after V lost 1 base and J lost 4 bases. The CDR3 length is 15 residues. CDR3 nucleotides: TGTGCCAGCAGCCAAGGTGGACAGGGGGCTTACGAGCAGTACTTC. Amino acids: CASSQGGQGAYEQYF.

The chain employs TRBV7-9 and TRBJ2-7; 7 nucleotides align to TRBD1. The junction had 11 bases not matched to a gene; V was cut back by 5 bases and J by 1 base. The CDR3 contains 16 residues. In germline, CDR1 is SEHNR, CDR2 FQNEAQ (reference sequence). CDR3 region: CASSRDRAQPSYEQYF. CDR3 in DNA: TGTGCCAGCAGCAGAGACAGGGCACAACCTTCCTACGAGCAGTACTTC.

This clonotype was counted ten times or more. The chain links TRBV12-5 to TRBJ1-6, with a tentative D call TRBD1 (6 bases). V was pared by 1 base and J by 2 bases, with 9 bases between. The germline V gene has CDR1 LGHNT and CDR2 FRNRAP. This CDR3 has 16 residues. The CDR3 nucleotides read TGTGCTAGTGGTTTGGGGGGGGCAACCTATAATTCACCCCTCCACTTT. Amino acids: CASGLGGATYNSPLHF. Combining the CDR3 with reference TRBV12-5 and TRBJ1-6 gives the whole variable domain DARVTQTPRHKVTEMGQEVTMRCQPILGHNTVFWYRQTMMQGLELLAYFRNRAPLDDSGMPKDRFSAEMPDATLATLKIQPSEPRDSAVYFCASGLGGATYNSPLHFGNGTRLTVT.

A note on this clonotype: A clone one base away is much larger, so this may be a read error. It is likely a read error, because the conserved phenylalanine at the end of the CDR3 is missing. The genes are TRBV3-1 and TRBJ1-1; D uncertain. The germline V gene encodes CDR1 LGHDT and CDR2 YNNKEL (reference sequence). The CDR3 runs to 14 residues. The germline V and J ends were trimmed by 4 bases and 3 bases, with 12 bases remaining between them. The CDR3 protein is CASSPPLGYTEAFV. The CDR3 DNA reads TGTGCCAGCAGCCCACCTCTAGGCTACACTGAAGCTTTCGTT.

This rearrangement joins TRBV7-9 to TRBJ2-3; D unresolved. The CDR3 contains 15 residues. Germline V gene lookup returns CDR1 SEHNR and CDR2 FQNEAQ (reference sequence). V was clipped by 5 bases and J by 4 bases, with 16 bases between them. The CDR3 bases are TGTGCCAGCAGCCCGATAAGTGCGTGGCCAGATACGCAGTATTTT. It specifies CASSPISAWPDTQYF.

In the case of this clonotype: One end of the junction is discordant with germline, which a read error may explain. The chain joins TRBV2 to TRBJ1-4; 11 positions match TRBD1. Germline assignment: CDR1 SNHLY and CDR2 FYNNEI. The CDR3 runs 16 residues. The CDR3 nucleotides are TGTGCCAGCAGCGCGGCCGGACAGGGGGCCAATGAAAAATTGTTTTTT. Its translation is CASSAAGQGANEKLFF.

About this clonotype itself: Its ends do not fully match the called genes, so a read error is possible. V and J are TRBV15 and TRBJ1-3; 7 bases are a match to TRBD1. This CDR3 has 13 amino acids. In germline, CDR1 is LNHNV, CDR2 YYDKDF (reference sequence). CDR3 region: CATSSQGTGTANF. The DNA of the CDR3 is TGTGCCACCAGCAGCCAGGGAACCGGGACAGCAAACTTT. Drawing the rest from reference TRBV15 and TRBJ1-3, the complete variable domain is DAMVIQNPRYQVTQFGKPVTLSCSQTLNHNVMYWYQQKSSQAPKLLFHYYDKDFNNEADTPDNFQSRRPNTSFCFLDIRSPGLGDTAMYLCATSSQGTGTANFGEGSWLTVV.

This clonotype was observed many times. V and J are TRBV3-1 and TRBJ2-7, with 7 bases matching TRBD2. The CDR3 is 16 amino acids. After removal of 6 bases from V and 2 bases from J, the junction contained 13 bases not matched to a gene. The germline V gene has CDR1 LGHDT and CDR2 YNNKEL (reference sequence). The CDR3 region is CASSLFRGGGPYEQYF. In nucleotides, the CDR3 is TGTGCCAGCAGTCTTTTTCGGGGCGGGGGACCCTACGAGCAGTACTTC.

In regard to this clonotype: A read error may produce the germline difference seen at one junction end. The chain recombines TRBV3-1 with TRBJ2-3, with 8 bases aligning to TRBD2. The V gene's germline CDR1 is LGHDT and CDR2 YNNKEL (reference sequence). This CDR3 is 14 amino acids long. The CDR3 sequence is CASCQRGPPDTQYF. The CDR3 DNA follows: TGTGCCAGCTGCCAGCGGGGGCCCCCTGATACGCAGTATTTT.

The chain combines TRBV5-4 with TRBJ2-2; 8 bases align to TRBD1. V shed 8 bases, J shed 6 bases, and the junction held 12 bases outside the gene matches. CDR3 length: 15 amino acids. Germline CDR1 and CDR2: SGHNT and YYREEE (reference sequence). In DNA, the CDR3 is TGTGCCAGTAGCCTCTGGACAGGGCGCGCCGGGGAGCTGTTTTTT. It codes for CASSLWTGRAGELFF.

The chain is built from TRBV4-2 and TRBJ1-4; 10 bases map to TRBD1. V lost 0 bases to trimming and J lost 10 bases; unmatched junction nucleotides: 2. The germline CDR1 and CDR2 sequences are LGHNA and YNFKEQ. CDR3 length equals 14 residues. CDR3 residues: CASSQEGDRGKLFF. CDR3 DNA: TGTGCCAGCAGCCAAGAAGGGGACAGGGGAAAACTGTTTTTT.